The next 12 T cell receptor beta chains were all read from a single sample in a study of blood T cell repertoires in COVID-19. Produced via immunoSEQ multiplex PCR; TCRdb's table is partial and in-frame only. The table shows hundreds of thousands of clones, with 75% to 90% occurring only once. The sequenced material came from peripheral blood. All receptors derive from a woman aged 45-59 years with COVID-19, enrolled during active disease.

This clone appeared a single time. The CDR3 coding sequence is TGTGCCAGCAGCTTAGACACTAAACAAAGCATGAACACTGAAGCTTTCTTT. Its translation is CASSLDTKQSMNTEAFF. V and J are TRBV7-9 and TRBJ1-1; D is ambiguous. The V end lost 1 base, the J end lost 0 bases, and 15 bases lay between the germline ends. Per the germline V gene, CDR1 is SEHNR and CDR2 is FQNEAQ (reference sequence). This CDR3 region has 17 residues.

The chain employs TRBV24-1 and TRBJ1-1, with a tentative D call TRBD1 (6 bases). Germline V gene data show CDR1 as KGHDR and CDR2 as SFDVKD. This CDR3 comprises 15 residues. Trimming stripped 8 bases from V and 3 bases from J, with 18 bases between. The CDR3 loop is CATTPGEKRDTEAFF. For the CDR3, the DNA is TGTGCCACCACCCCAGGGGAGAAAAGGGACACTGAAGCTTTCTTT.

The chain employs TRBV20-1 and TRBJ2-1; 7 positions agree with TRBD2. Germline CDR1 DFQATT, CDR2 SNEGSKA (reference sequence). The CDR3 has 16 amino acids. V gave up 3 bases and J gave up 2 bases; unmatched junction bases: 10. CDR3 region: CSASGGVGGTYNEQFF. Here the CDR3 DNA reads TGCAGTGCTAGTGGGGGGGTTGGCGGGACCTACAATGAGCAGTTCTTC.

The CDR3 reads CATSRGRDRVRDYGYTF. CDR3 DNA sequence: TGTGCCACCAGCAGAGGACGGGACAGGGTGAGGGACTATGGCTACACCTTC. The chain joins TRBV15 to TRBJ1-2; the match to TRBD1 covers 9 bases. V lost 1 base and J lost 3; bases outside the gene matches: 9. From germline, CDR1 is LNHNV and CDR2 YYDKDF (reference sequence). The CDR3 has 17 residues.

A single count supports this clone. The chain couples TRBV18 to TRBJ1-1, with no clear D. Germline CDR1 and CDR2: KGHSH and LQKENI. The CDR3 has 13 residues. V lost 0 bases and J lost 3, with 5 bases in between. The CDR3 region is CASSPPSDTEAFF. The CDR3 coding sequence is TGTGCCAGCTCACCACCGTCGGACACTGAAGCTTTCTTT. The entire variable domain, with the rest obtained from reference TRBV18 and TRBJ1-1, is as follows: NAGVMQNPRHLVRRRGQEARLRCSPMKGHSHVYWYRQLPEEGLKFMVYLQKENIIDESGMPKERFSAEFPKEGPSILRIQQVVRGDSAAYFCASSPPSDTEAFFGQGTRLTVV.

V is TRBV30 and J is TRBJ1-4; possible D gene TRBD1, 6 bases. The germline V gene encodes CDR1 GTSNPN and CDR2 SVGIG (reference sequence). The CDR3 contains 14 residues. V gave up 0 bases and J gave up 8 bases, with 13 bases separating them. The CDR3 DNA is TGTGCCTGGAGTGTTGGGACACCTGGGGAAAAACTGTTTTTT. The encoded protein is CAWSVGTPGEKLFF.

Points on this clone: Other DNA sequences in the same sample also yield this CDR3. The chain carries TRBV29-1 and TRBJ2-3; 9 nucleotides line up with TRBD2. The CDR3 is 14 residues long. Unmatched junction bases numbered 5, after V lost 3 bases and J lost 4 bases. The germline gives CDR1 SQVTM, CDR2 ANQGSEA. CDR3 amino acids: CSVEGGRGADTQYF. The CDR3 DNA reads TGCAGCGTTGAGGGCGGGAGGGGGGCAGATACGCAGTATTTT.

The chain uses TRBV11-3 and TRBJ2-3; D unclear. Per germline, CDR1 SGHNT and CDR2 YENEEA. The CDR3 sequence is 15 residues long. V dropped 0 bases and J dropped 2 bases, with 9 bases sitting between them. CDR3 protein: CASSLDFLYTDTQYF. In DNA, the CDR3 is TGTGCCAGCAGCTTAGATTTTCTATACACAGATACGCAGTATTTT.

CDR3 region: CASTHSGEETQYF. The CDR3 DNA reads TGTGCCAGTACCCACTCGGGGGAGGAGACCCAGTACTTC. V usage is TRBV19 and J usage is TRBJ2-5; TRBD2 might be the D (6 bases). The V gene lost 7 bases and the J gene lost 5 bases, with 14 bases spanning the gap. Germline-derived CDR1 and CDR2 are LNHDA and SQIVND (reference sequence). The CDR3 runs 13 residues.

This sequence joins TRBV19 and TRBJ1-2, with D unresolved. The CDR3 has 15 amino acids. Trimming shortened V by 1 base and J by 0 bases, and 9 bases separated the two germline ends. Germline CDR1 reads LNHDA; CDR2 reads SQIVND (reference sequence). The CDR3 protein is CASSIVVTTNYGYTF. CDR3 DNA sequence: TGTGCCAGTAGTATAGTTGTGACTACTAACTATGGCTACACCTTC.

In DNA, the CDR3 is TGCGCCAGCAGTCGAGCTAGCCGATTGACTAGCGGGAGGGGGACAGATACGCAGTATTTT. Protein sequence: CASSRASRLTSGRGTDTQYF. The chain employs TRBV4-1 and TRBJ2-3; 14 bases are shared with TRBD2. Per the germline V gene, CDR1 is MGHRA and CDR2 is YSYEKL. V lost 6 bases and J lost 3; bases outside the gene matches: 17. This CDR3 contains 20 residues.

The chain uses TRBV4-3 and TRBJ1-2; TRBD1 agrees at 7 bases. V was pared by 0 bases and J by 1 base, with 8 bases of the junction left unmatched. The CDR3 contains 17 residues. Germline values: CDR1 LGHNA, CDR2 YSLEER. The CDR3 region has the DNA TGCGCCAGCAGCCAAGAAGGGGGCAGAACCCTTAACTATGGCTACACCTTC. Translating gives CASSQEGGRTLNYGYTF.